This T cell receptor beta chain was sequenced for a study of molecular identifiers for immune sequencing clone quantification. Each CDR3 protein is one row after TCRdb ran MiXCR on the PCR reads. The sample has 85,000 to 120,000 distinct CDR3 sequences, under 40% seen once. Trimming removed 7 bases from V and 3 bases from J, with 23 bases in between. This CDR3 contains 17 residues. In germline, CDR1 is KGHSH, CDR2 LQKENI. The sequence came from a human donor in good health. Some libraries in this study had Jurkat cell RNA spiked in. The chain uses TRBV18 and TRBJ2-3; a weak D match, TRBD1 (7 bases). Sequenced sample: naive CD8+ T cells from blood, with Jurkat cell RNA spiked in. Subset reported: FACS-sorted CD8+CD4-CCR7+CD45RA+ naive T cells. CDR3 region: CASWTGSRDSLTDTQYF. For the CDR3, the DNA is TGTGCCAGCTGGACAGGTTCCCGGGACTCTTTGACAGATACGCAGTATTTT.